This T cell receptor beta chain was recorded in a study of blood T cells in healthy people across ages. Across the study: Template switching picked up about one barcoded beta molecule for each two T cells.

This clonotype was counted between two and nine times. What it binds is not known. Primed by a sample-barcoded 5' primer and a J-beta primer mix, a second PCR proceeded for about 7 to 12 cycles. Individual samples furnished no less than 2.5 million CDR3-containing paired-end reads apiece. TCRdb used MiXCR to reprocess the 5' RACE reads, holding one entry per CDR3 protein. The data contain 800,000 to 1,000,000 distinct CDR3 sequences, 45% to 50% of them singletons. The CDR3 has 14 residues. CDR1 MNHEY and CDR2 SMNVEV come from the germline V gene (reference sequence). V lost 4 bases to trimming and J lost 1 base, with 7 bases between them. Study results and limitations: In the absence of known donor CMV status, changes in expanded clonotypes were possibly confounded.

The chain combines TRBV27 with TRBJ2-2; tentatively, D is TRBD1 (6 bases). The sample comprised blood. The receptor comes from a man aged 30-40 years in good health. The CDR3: CASSWGQNTGELFF. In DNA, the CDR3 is TGTGCCAGCAGTTGGGGACAGAACACCGGGGAGCTGTTTTTT.